This T cell receptor beta chain was sequenced in a study of cytomegalovirus exposure and HLA in healthy donors (dated by TCRdb to 2015 to 2018). About the study as a whole: The roughly 700 repertoires of the first cohort and the 95 to 150 validation repertoires were produced on the same platform, according to a later analysis. Besides the first cohort of approximately 670 subjects, a separate validation cohort made up of 90 to 150 different subjects was used. The study combined high-throughput TCR immunosequencing, statistical association of individual TCRs with disease status, and machine learning to predict cytomegalovirus infection status. The study was designed to test whether signatures of past pathogen exposure could be identified by cataloging public T cell receptors.

Library creation used the immunoSEQ multiplex PCR assay. Per the original workflow: A statistical classification framework was built to diagnose cytomegalovirus status from the catalog of TCR beta chain sequences. In TCRdb, the immuneACCESS table is reduced to in-frame sequences with V and J assigned. These tables do not hold every clone; where another copy was compared, an unresolved V gene accounts for under half, and the others remain unexplained. From that table come the V and J calls and clone size; the DNA was used to work out D and trimming. This sample comprises just under 150,000 clones, roughly 87% of them detected only once. Jointly, the top ten make up 4.5% to 5.5% of the sample. V was cut back by 11 bases and J by 6 bases, leaving a gap of 13 bases between them. Spanning cysteine to phenylalanine, the CDR3 consists of 11 amino acids. Only the CDR3 portion is preserved as DNA: 33 bases, with reading frame beginning at the first base. Reading the germline V gene gives CDR1 MDHEN and CDR2 SYDVKM.

The donors were included in the validation cohort of roughly 120 subjects, a group kept apart from the roughly 670-subject first cohort. In the case of this clone: No cognate antigen has been identified for it. Base qualities are not provided; no much larger clone lies one nucleotide away.

Points the paper makes about the study in general: Three of the identified cytomegalovirus-associated TCR beta chains were confirmed in vitro to be specific for cytomegalovirus antigens. It was suggested by the authors that the approach could potentially be generalized to other disease states and immunological phenotypes. Of the cluster scores, roughly 95% were above 0 in a later analysis, which found that TCRs clustered in the first cohort also tended to co-occur in the 120 validation repertoires. The validation cohort had no HLA typing available for a later analysis, so co-occurrence within that cohort was assessed over all 110 or so repertoires. Most TCR sequences were seen in very few donors, while some public TCRs were found in many individuals. In the study, approximately 160 TCR beta chains were listed as associated with cytomegalovirus. Cytomegalovirus status was reported to be diagnosed by the classifier with high specificity and sensitivity in both the original and validation cohorts.

Sample: PBMCs. The origin of this receptor is a man between 18 and 35 years old in good health and CMV-seropositive. This chain joins TRBV28 to TRBJ1-1; confidence is insufficient to name the D gene. The encoded CDR3 is CAAATVAEAFF. In nucleotides, the sequence is TGTGCCGCCGCGACTGTAGCTGAAGCTTTCTTT.